These T cell receptor beta chains were read from a single sample in a study of blood T cell repertoires in COVID-19. The protocol was immunoSEQ multiplex PCR, while the TCRdb copy is restricted to in-frame clones and leaves out a portion. The sample carries under 250,000 clones, about 82% recorded once. Source material: PBMCs or T cells enriched from blood (not recorded which). These receptors were obtained from a woman aged 50 to 60 with acute COVID-19. Each CDR3 is given without its conserved first and last residue.

V gene	CDR3 protein
TRBV7-3	ASSLIGMNTEAF
TRBV29-1	RVAPGQGLNQPQH
TRBV18	ASSPSGGTEAF
TRBV9	ASSANPSTGLNTEAF
TRBV11-3	ASSPGGSMNTEAF
TRBV6-5	ASIRDRVNTEAF
TRBV11-1	ASSFLGQGATEAF
TRBV18	ASSRGQGAEEKLF
TRBV2	ASTGILGNTIY
TRBV5-5	ASSLNSYYGYT
TRBV6-5	ASSYRRRETEAF
TRBV2	ASSEALAGGSYEQY
TRBV7-8	ASSSWNTEAF
TRBV30	AWSSGGARGYT
TRBV27	ASSYRGRGYEQY
TRBV6-4	ASSAKTGPASEAF
TRBV9	ASSARTGYGYT
TRBV30	AWRPGGWRTEAF
TRBV9	ASSVGPETGDSPLH
TRBV3-1/TRBV3-2	ASSLGHQNTEAF
TRBV5-4	ASSLDGGTYEQY
TRBV9	ASSTGNDSPLH